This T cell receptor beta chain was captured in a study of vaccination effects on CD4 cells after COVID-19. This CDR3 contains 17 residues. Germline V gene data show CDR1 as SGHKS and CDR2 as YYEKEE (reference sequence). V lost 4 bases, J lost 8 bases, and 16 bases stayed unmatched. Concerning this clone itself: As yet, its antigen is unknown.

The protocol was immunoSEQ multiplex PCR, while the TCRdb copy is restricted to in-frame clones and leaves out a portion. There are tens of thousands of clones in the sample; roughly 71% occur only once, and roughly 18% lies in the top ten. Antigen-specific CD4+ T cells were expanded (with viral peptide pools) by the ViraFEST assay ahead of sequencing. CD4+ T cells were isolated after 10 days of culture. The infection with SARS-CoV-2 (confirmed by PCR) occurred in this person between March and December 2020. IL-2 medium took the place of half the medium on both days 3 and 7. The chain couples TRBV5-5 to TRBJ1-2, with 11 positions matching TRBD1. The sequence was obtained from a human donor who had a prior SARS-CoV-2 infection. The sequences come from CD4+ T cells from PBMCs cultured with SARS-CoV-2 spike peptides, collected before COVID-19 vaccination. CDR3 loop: CASSLRRTGGSFGGYTF. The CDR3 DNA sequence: TGTGCCAGCAGCCTACGTCGGACAGGGGGCAGTTTTGGGGGCTACACCTTC.